A single sample gave rise to the 6 T cell receptor beta chains below, sequenced in a study of monozygotic twins with inflammatory bowel disease (dated by TCRdb to between 2018 and 2020). Receptor amplification or capture employed 5' RACE. Instrument on record: Illumina HiSeq 2500. One entry per CDR3 protein sequence results from the TCRdb reprocessing of the reads, with DNA left out. The table held for this sample gives around 450,000 distinct CDR3 sequences. About 2.6% of the sample is taken by the ten largest. Specimen: blood. The receptors were gathered from a human donor with ulcerative colitis or Crohn's disease, or a healthy co-twin of an affected twin (not recorded which).

The chain uses TRBV5-1 and TRBJ2-2; without DNA, the TCRdb call of TRBD1 cannot be checked. This CDR3 region has 18 residues. Germline V lookup: CDR1 SGHRS, CDR2 YFSETQ. The CDR3 loop is CASSLASGIGGKTGELFF.

The V call is TRBV7-9, the J call TRBJ1-2; TCRdb lists TRBD1, though no DNA is available to test this call. Per the germline V gene, CDR1 is SEHNR and CDR2 is FQNEAQ (reference sequence). CDR3 length: 14 amino acids. The CDR3 sequence is CASSLNQGNYGYTF. Full variable domain (remainder filled in from reference TRBV7-9 and TRBJ1-2): DTGVSQNPRHKITKRGQNVTFRCDPISEHNRLYWYRQTLGQGPEFLTYFQNEAQLEKSRLLSDRFSAERPKGSFSTLEIQRTEQGDSAMYLCASSLNQGNYGYTFGSGTRLTVV.

J is TRBJ2-1 and V is TRBV27; TCRdb proposes TRBD1, but this gene call is untestable without DNA. Germline-derived CDR1 and CDR2 are MNHEY and SMNVEV (reference sequence). The CDR3 has 13 residues. CDR3 region: CASSLQGINEQFF.

This rearrangement joins TRBV20-1 to TRBJ1-1; the TRBD1 assignment by TCRdb is unverifiable without DNA. The germline V gene has CDR1 DFQATT and CDR2 SNEGSKA (reference sequence). CDR3 length: 13 amino acids. The CDR3 reads CSARSDPGSEAFF.

This chain links TRBV5-1 with TRBJ2-3. The CDR3 runs to 14 residues. CDR1 SGHRS and CDR2 YFSETQ come from the germline V gene. The CDR3 is CASRLGGETDTQYF.

The chain is built from TRBV4-2 and TRBJ2-7; TCRdb calls TRBD2, which cannot be checked without DNA. This CDR3 is built from 16 residues. The germline V gene encodes CDR1 LGHNA and CDR2 YNFKEQ. The CDR3 protein is CASSQATSDPSYEQYF.